The subject of this entry is one TCR beta chain. This clonotype has more than one count but fewer than ten. The target of this receptor is not known. No base qualities exist here, and no much larger clone lies one base off it. CDR1 and CDR2 were assigned from the germline V gene as SGDLS and YYNGEE. Trimming takes 0 bases from V and 1 base from J, and the germline ends sit 8 bases apart. The CDR3 numbers 14 residues from cysteine through phenylalanine. The retained sequence is limited to the CDR3, 42 bases, with the frame set at the first base. According to the study, the label for this sample's treatment or condition signals: live attenuated yellow fever vaccine strain. At each blood-draw timepoint, two biological replicates of bulk PBMCs were collected. A standard Ficoll-Paque protocol was used to isolate PBMCs from peripheral blood. RNA was extracted with TriZol from bulk PBMCs, CD4 and CD8 fractions, and dextramer-positive and dextramer-negative fractions.

TCR cDNA was synthesized by 5'RACE template switching, through which a universal primer site and unique molecular identifiers were introduced. cDNA synthesis was primed from both the TCR alpha and TCR beta constant segments. Library amplification involved two PCR steps, and the second step added sample barcodes and sequencing adapters. Libraries were sequenced on Illumina HiSeq 2500 (2x100 bp) or NovaSeq (2x150 bp). The source study handled its data this way. Demultiplexing of reads and collapsing into UMI consensus sequences were performed with MIGEC, and V(D)J alignment was carried out with MiXCR. Vaccine-responding clonotypes were identified with edgeR using replicate PBMC samples, with FDR below 0.01 and a log2 fold change above 5 up to day 15 being required. Each bulk clonotype received a CD4 or CD8 identity based on whether the sequenced CD4 or CD8 repertoire contained that clonotype at higher abundance. TCRdb cleaned the public reads at Q25 with fastp, built clones with MiXCR and kept in-frame beta chains. Merged by CDR3 protein, the rows form single entries marked with the most common genes and DNA. These V and J calls rely on TCRdb rather than the paper's analysis. The sample records some 560,000 distinct CDR3 sequences, less than 20% of which are singletons. 13% to 15% of the sample is in the top ten clones.

This sample was taken from a study of T cells after yellow fever vaccination (dated 2019 in TCRdb). Broadly, across the study: The SMART-Seq v4 Ultra Low Input RNA kit was used to prepare libraries from fractions with low cell numbers. To follow T-cell clones before and after primary and booster YFV17D yellow fever vaccination, bulk TCR alpha and beta repertoires were sequenced over time. Two healthy male donors, one aged 18 to 30 and one aged 30 to 40 years, were included in the cohort. Blood was drawn at multiple timepoints before and after primary and secondary immunization, with bulk PBMC replicates and cell subsets isolated.

The full study reports these points: A small fraction of clonotypes showed up in both the CD4 and CD8 compartments, probably as a result of convergent recombination. The secondary T-cell response was weaker than the primary response but faster, peaking on day 5 instead of day 15. Most clones expanded after primary vaccination were re-detected after the booster (96% of CD4 and roughly 85% of CD8), suggesting broad memory maintenance. Only a couple of donors were included in the study, so the extent to which the findings can be generalized is limited. Because abundant contaminating clonotypes from the bulk population could be contained in FACS-sorted repertoires, computational filtering was required.

The chain is made from TRBV9 and TRBJ2-7; perhaps TRBD1 is the D gene, with 5 bases matching. This receptor was taken from a young man who received the YFV17D yellow fever vaccine. This specimen consisted of PBMCs, obtained 15 days after the yellow fever booster vaccination. The DNA sequence reads TGTGCCAGCAGCGTAGGCAGGGAATCCTACGAGCAGTACTTC. This gives the protein CASSVGRESYEQYF.